Listed below are T cell receptor beta chains from one sample, sequenced in a study of cytomegalovirus exposure and HLA in healthy donors. Generated by immunoSEQ multiplex PCR, the TCRdb table keeps only in-frame clones and is missing some. The sample holds some 150,000 clones, under 10% seen once. Material for sequencing was PBMCs. These receptors came from a woman between 35 and 50 years old in good health and CMV-seropositive. The CDR3 runs from the conserved cysteine through the conserved F or W. Fields, in order: clone size, J gene, D gene, V gene, CDR3 DNA, CDR3 protein. A D gene is named only where the DNA matches it firmly. Size values are once, few and many counts, or a class for expanded clones, and some rows have none.

>-|TRBJ2-1|TRBD1|TRBV5-1
TGCGCCAGCAGTCTATTTGGGGGACAGGACCAAAACAATGAGCAGTTCTTC
CASSLFGGQDQNNEQFF
>-|TRBJ1-1|-|TRBV7-2
TGTGCCAGCAGCTTAGCGGACAGTATTGAAGCTTTCTTT
CASSLADSIEAFF
>few|TRBJ2-2|-|TRBV5-6
TGTGCCAGCCTATACAGGGTCACCGGGGAGCTGTTTTTT
CASLYRVTGELFF
>-|TRBJ1-3|-|TRBV2
TGTGCCAGCAGTCGCAGGGTTCGCTCTGGAAACACCATATATTTT
CASSRRVRSGNTIYF
>-|TRBJ2-1|TRBD2|TRBV6-5
TGTGCCAGCACAATTCGGGGGGGCGGCTACAATGAGCAGTTCTTC
CASTIRGGGYNEQFF
>-|TRBJ2-3|TRBD2|TRBV6-5
TGTGCCAGCAGTCTAGCGGGGGAAGAAGATACGCAGTATTTT
CASSLAGEEDTQYF
>-|TRBJ1-2|-|TRBV6-1
TGTGCCAGCAGTGAGAGAGGGCGCAACACCTTC
CASSERGRNTF
>few|TRBJ1-2|TRBD1|TRBV5-4
TGTGCCAGCAGCTTGGCCTTGGACAGGGCCTATGGCTACACCTTC
CASSLALDRAYGYTF
>few|TRBJ1-1|-|TRBV18
TGTGCCAGCTCAGGGGAGCAGAACACTGAAGCTTTCTTT
CASSGEQNTEAFF
>few|TRBJ2-7|TRBD2|TRBV5-5
TGTGCCAGCAGCCCGGGGCTAGCGGGGGGTATCGACGAGCAGTACTTC
CASSPGLAGGIDEQYF
>-|TRBJ1-2|-|TRBV6-5
TGTGCCAGCAGTACAGGGTACTATGGCTACACCTTC
CASSTGYYGYTF
>few|TRBJ1-1|TRBD1|TRBV5-1
TGCGCCAGCAGCCCCCAGACAGGGGGCACTGAAGCTTTCTTT
CASSPQTGGTEAFF
>few|TRBJ2-1|-|TRBV19
TGTGCCAGTAGCACTCCGGGACTTCAGCAGTTCTTC
CASSTPGLQQFF
>few|TRBJ1-1|-|TRBV29-1
TGCAGCGTTGAAGATGGAGGGGTAGGGGCTTTCTTT
CSVEDGGVGAFF
>few|TRBJ1-2|-|TRBV5-1
TGCGCCAGCAGCCGGCCGGGGGGCGGAGGTGGCTACACCTTC
CASSRPGGGGGYTF
>-|TRBJ1-2|TRBD1|TRBV19
TGTGCCAGTAGTATAGGGACAGGGGGCTATGGCTACACCTTC
CASSIGTGGYGYTF
>-|TRBJ1-1|-|TRBV7-9
TGTGCCAGCAGCTCTCGGGGGGGAGTGAACACTGAAGCTTTCTTT
CASSSRGGVNTEAFF
>-|TRBJ2-5|-|TRBV5-4
TGTGCCAGCAGCTCTCGGGACTTTCCTCAGGAGACCCAGTACTTC
CASSSRDFPQETQYF
>few|TRBJ1-2|-|TRBV5-1
TGCGCCAGCAGCTTCGACAGGCGCTATGGCTACACCTTC
CASSFDRRYGYTF
>few|TRBJ1-2|-|TRBV6-5
TGTGCCAGCAGTTATCGACGGGGCTATGGCTACACCTTC
CASSYRRGYGYTF
>few|TRBJ2-3|TRBD1|TRBV19
TGTGCCAGTAGGGAGACAGGGGGCCCGACAGATACGCAGTATTTT
CASRETGGPTDTQYF
>few|TRBJ1-1|TRBD1|TRBV2
TGTGCCAGCAGTGAAGCGCTGTACAGGGGGCACGGATACACTGAAGCTTTCTTT
CASSEALYRGHGYTEAFF
>-|TRBJ1-2|TRBD1|TRBV6-4
TGTGCCAGCAGTGAACCGGGACAGGGATTAGGTGGCTACACCTTC
CASSEPGQGLGGYTF
>-|TRBJ1-1|-|TRBV2
TGTGCCAGCAGGCGGGATCCTGAAGCTTTCTTT
CASRRDPEAFF
>-|TRBJ1-6|TRBD1|TRBV5-1
TGCGCCAGCAGCTTTACCCCCATAGACAGGGTAAATTCACCCCTCCACTTT
CASSFTPIDRVNSPLHF